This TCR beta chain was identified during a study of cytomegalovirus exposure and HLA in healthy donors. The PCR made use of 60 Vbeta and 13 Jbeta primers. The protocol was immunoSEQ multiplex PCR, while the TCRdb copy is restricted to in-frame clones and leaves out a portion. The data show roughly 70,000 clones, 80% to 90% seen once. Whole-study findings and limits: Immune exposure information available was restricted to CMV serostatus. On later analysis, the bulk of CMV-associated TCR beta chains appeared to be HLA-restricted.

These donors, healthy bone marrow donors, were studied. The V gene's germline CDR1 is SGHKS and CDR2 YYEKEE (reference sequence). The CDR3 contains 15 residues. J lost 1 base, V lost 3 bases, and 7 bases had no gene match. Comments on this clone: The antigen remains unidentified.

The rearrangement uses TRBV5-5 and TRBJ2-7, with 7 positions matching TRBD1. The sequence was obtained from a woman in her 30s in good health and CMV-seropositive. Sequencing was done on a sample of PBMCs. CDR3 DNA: TGTGCCAGCAGCTATGGGACAGCCACATCCTACGAGCAGTACTTC. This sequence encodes CASSYGTATSYEQYF.